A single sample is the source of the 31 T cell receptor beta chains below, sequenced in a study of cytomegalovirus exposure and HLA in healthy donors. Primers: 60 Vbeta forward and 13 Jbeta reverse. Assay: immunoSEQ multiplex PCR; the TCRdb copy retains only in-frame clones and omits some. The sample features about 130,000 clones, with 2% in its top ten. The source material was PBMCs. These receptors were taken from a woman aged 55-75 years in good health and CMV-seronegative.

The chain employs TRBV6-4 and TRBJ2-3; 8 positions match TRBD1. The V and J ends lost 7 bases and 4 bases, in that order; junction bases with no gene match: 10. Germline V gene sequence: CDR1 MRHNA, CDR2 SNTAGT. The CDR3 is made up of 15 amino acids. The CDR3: CASNPPGGFADTQYF. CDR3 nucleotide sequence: TGTGCCAGCAATCCCCCAGGGGGCTTTGCAGATACGCAGTATTTT.

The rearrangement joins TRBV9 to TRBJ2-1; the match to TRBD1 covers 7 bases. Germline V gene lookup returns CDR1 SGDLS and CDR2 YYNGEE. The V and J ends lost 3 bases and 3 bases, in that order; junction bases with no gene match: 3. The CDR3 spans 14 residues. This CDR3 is CASSAGDSYNEQFF. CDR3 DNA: TGTGCCAGCAGCGCCGGGGACAGCTACAATGAGCAGTTCTTC. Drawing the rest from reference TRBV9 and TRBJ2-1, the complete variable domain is DSGVTQTPKHLITATGQRVTLRCSPRSGDLSVYWYQQSLDQGLQFLIQYYNGEERAKGNILERFSAQQFPDLHSELNLSSLELGDSALYFCASSAGDSYNEQFFGPGTRLTVL.

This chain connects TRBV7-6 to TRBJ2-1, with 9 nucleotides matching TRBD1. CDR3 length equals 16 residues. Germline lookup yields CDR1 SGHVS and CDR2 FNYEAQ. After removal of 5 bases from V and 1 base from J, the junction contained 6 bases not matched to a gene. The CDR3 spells CASSIGQGISYNEQFF. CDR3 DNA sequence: TGTGCCAGCAGCATCGGACAGGGGATATCCTACAATGAGCAGTTCTTC.

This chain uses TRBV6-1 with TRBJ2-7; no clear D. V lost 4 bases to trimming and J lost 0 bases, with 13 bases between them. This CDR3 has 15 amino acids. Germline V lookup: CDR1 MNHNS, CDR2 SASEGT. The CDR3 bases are TGTGCCAGCAGTGCTGACCTACTAAGCTCCTACGAGCAGTACTTC. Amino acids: CASSADLLSSYEQYF.

The CDR3 DNA follows: TGTGCCAGCAGCCAGAGTGGGACTAGCGGGAGGCTTTCGAACACCGGGGAGCTGTTTTTT. Its translation is CASSQSGTSGRLSNTGELFF. The rearrangement links TRBV4-2 to TRBJ2-2; 15 nucleotides agree with TRBD2. The CDR3 loop spans 20 amino acids. The V segment lost 3 bases and the J segment 0 bases; nucleotides outside the gene matches: 8. Germline CDR1 reads LGHNA; CDR2 reads YNFKEQ.

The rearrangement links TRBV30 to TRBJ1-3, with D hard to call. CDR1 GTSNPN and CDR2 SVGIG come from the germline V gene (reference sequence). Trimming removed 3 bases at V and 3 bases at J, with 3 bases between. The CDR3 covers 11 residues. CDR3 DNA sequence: TGTGCCTGGAGACTTGGAAACACCATATATTTT. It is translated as CAWRLGNTIYF.

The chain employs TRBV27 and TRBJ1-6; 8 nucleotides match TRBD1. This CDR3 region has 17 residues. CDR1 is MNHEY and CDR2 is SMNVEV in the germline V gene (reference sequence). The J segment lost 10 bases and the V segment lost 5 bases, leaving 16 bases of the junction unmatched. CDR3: CASSPHYGQGVISPLHF. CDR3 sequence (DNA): TGTGCCAGCAGTCCACATTACGGACAGGGTGTTATCTCACCCCTCCACTTT.

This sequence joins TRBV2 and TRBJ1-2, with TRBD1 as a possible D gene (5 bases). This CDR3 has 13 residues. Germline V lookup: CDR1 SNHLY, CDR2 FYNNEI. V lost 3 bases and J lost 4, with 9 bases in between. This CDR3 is CASSDGDSYGYTF. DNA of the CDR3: TGTGCCAGCAGTGATGGGGACTCCTATGGCTACACCTTC.

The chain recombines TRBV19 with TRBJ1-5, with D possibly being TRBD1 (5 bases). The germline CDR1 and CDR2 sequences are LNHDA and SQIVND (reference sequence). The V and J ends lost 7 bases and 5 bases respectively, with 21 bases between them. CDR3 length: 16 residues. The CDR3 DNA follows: TGTGCCAGTATCTTTTCAACGGGGGGTTCGCATCAGCCCCAGCATTTT. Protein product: CASIFSTGGSHQPQHF. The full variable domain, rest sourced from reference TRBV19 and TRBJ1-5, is DGGITQSPKYLFRKEGQNVTLSCEQNLNHDAMYWYRQDPGQGLRLIYYSQIVNDFQKGDIAEGYSVSREKKESFPLTVTSAQKNPTAFYLCASIFSTGGSHQPQHFGDGTRLSIL.

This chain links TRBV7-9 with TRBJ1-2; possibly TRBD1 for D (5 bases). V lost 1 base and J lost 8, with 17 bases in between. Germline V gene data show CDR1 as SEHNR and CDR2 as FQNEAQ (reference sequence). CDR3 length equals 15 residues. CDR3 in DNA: TGTGCCAGCAGCTTAGATCTCGGCCAGGGCCGAGGCTACACCTTC. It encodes CASSLDLGQGRGYTF.

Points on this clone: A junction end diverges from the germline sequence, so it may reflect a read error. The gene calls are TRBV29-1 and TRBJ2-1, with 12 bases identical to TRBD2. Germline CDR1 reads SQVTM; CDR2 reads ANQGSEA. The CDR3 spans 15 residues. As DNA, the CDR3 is TGCAGCGCTGAAAAGACTAGCGGGGGTTTGGATGAGCAGTTCTTC. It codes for CSAEKTSGGLDEQFF.

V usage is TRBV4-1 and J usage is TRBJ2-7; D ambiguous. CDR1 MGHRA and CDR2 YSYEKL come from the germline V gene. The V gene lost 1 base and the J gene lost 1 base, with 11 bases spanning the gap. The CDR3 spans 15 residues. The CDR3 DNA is TGCGCCAGCAGCCAAGGAGACTTAAATTCCTACGAGCAGTACTTC. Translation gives CASSQGDLNSYEQYF.

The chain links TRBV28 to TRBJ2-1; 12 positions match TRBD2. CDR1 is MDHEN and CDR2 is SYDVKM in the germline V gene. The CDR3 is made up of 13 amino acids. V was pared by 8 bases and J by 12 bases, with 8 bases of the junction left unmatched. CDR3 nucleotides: TGTGCCAGCGGACTAGCGGGGTACAAGGGGCAGTTCTTC. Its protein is CASGLAGYKGQFF. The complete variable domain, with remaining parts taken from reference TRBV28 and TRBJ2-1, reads DVKVTQSSRYLVKRTGEKVFLECVQDMDHENMFWYRQDPGLGLRLIYFSYDVKMKEKGDIPEGYSVSREKKERFSLILESASTNQTSMYLCASGLAGYKGQFFGPGTRLTVL.

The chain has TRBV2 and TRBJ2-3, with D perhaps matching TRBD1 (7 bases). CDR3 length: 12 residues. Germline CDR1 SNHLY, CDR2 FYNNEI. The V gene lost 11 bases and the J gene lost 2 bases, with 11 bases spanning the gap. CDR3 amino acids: CAAGQYTDTQYF. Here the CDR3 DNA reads TGTGCCGCGGGACAGTACACAGATACGCAGTATTTT. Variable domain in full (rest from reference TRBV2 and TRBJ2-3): EPEVTQTPSHQVTQMGQEVILRCVPISNHLYFYWYRQILGQKVEFLVSFYNNEISEKSEIFDDQFSVERPDGSNFTLKIRSTKLEDSAMYFCAAGQYTDTQYFGPGTRLTVL.

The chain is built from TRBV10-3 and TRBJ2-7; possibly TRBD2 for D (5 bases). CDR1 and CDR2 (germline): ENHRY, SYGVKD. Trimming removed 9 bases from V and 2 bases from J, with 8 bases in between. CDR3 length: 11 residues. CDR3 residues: CAIGSPYEQYF. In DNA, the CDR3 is TGTGCCATAGGGAGCCCCTACGAGCAGTACTTC.

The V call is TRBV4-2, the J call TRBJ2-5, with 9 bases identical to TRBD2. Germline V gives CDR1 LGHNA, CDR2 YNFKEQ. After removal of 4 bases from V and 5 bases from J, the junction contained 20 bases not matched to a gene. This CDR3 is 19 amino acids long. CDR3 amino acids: CASSPGIAGGAFAVETQYF. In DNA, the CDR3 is TGTGCCAGCAGCCCAGGGATCGCGGGGGGGGCCTTTGCCGTTGAGACCCAGTACTTC.

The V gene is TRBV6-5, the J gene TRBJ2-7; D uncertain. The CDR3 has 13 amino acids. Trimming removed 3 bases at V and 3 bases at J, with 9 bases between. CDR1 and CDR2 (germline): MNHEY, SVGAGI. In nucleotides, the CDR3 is TGTGCCAGCAGTTATTCGTCCAGCTACGAGCAGTACTTC. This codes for CASSYSSSYEQYF.

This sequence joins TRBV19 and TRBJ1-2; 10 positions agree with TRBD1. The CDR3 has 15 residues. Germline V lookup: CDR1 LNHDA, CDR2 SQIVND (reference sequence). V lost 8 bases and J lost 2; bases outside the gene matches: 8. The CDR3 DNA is TGTGCCAGTGGGCGAGGACAGGGGGGGAACTATGGCTACACCTTC. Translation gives CASGRGQGGNYGYTF.

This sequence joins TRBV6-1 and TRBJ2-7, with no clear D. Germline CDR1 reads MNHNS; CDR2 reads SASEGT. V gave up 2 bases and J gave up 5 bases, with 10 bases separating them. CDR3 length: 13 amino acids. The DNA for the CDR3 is TGTGCCAGCAGTGAAATCCTGGAGCACGAGCAGTACTTC. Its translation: CASSEILEHEQYF.

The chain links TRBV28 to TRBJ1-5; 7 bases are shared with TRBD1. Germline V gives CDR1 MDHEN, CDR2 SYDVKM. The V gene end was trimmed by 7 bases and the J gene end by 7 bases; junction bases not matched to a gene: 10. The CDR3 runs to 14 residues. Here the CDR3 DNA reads TGTGCCAGCAAACAGGGGAATCGGGGCCAGCCCCAGCATTTT. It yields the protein CASKQGNRGQPQHF.

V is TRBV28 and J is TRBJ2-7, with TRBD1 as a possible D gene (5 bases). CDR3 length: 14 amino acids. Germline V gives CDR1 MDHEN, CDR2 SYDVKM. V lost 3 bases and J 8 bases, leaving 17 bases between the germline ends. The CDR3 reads CASSFWGHYVQQYF. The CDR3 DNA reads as TGTGCCAGCAGTTTTTGGGGCCACTACGTGCAGCAGTACTTC.

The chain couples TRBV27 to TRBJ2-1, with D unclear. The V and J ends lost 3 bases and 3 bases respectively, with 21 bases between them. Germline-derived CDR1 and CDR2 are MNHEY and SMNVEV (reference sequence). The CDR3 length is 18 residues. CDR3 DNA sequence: TGTGCCAGCAGTTTTTTAGGTACCAGATGGGCTCGCTACAATGAGCAGTTCTTC. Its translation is CASSFLGTRWARYNEQFF.

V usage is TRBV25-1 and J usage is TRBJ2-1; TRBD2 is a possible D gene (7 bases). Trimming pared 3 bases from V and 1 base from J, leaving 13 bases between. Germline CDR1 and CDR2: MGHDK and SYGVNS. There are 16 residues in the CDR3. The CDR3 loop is CASSEGGTPSYNEQFF. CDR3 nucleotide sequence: TGTGCCAGCAGTGAGGGAGGGACACCGTCCTACAATGAGCAGTTCTTC.

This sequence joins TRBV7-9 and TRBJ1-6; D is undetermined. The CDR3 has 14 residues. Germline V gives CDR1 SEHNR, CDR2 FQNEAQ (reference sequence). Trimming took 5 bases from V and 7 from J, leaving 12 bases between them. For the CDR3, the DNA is TGTGCCAGCAGCCTGTCAAATAGCAATTCACCCCTCCACTTT. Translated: CASSLSNSNSPLHF.

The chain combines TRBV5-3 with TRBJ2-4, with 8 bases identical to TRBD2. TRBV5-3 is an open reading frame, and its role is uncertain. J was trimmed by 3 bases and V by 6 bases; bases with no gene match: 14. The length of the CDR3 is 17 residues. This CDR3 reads CARTGLGPALGKNIQYF. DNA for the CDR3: TGTGCCAGAACGGGACTAGGACCCGCTTTGGGCAAAAACATTCAGTACTTC.

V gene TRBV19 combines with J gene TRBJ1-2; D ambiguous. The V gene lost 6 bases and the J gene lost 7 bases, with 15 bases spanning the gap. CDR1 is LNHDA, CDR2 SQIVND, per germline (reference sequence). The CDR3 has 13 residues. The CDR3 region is CASSPTEGFGYTF. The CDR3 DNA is TGTGCCAGTAGCCCAACAGAGGGCTTTGGCTACACCTTC.

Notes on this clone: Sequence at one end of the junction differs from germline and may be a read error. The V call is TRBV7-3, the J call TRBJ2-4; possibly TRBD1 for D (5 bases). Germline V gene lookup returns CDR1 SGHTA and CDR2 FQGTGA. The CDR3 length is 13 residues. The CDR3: CASSLKPAGKADF. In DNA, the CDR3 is TGTGCCAGCAGCTTAAAGCCCGCAGGGAAGGCGGACTTC.

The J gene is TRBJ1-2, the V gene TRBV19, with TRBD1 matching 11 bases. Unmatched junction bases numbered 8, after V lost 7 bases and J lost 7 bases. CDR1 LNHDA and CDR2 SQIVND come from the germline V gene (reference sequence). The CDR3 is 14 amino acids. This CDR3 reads CASTPRTGGLGYTF. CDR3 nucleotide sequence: TGTGCCAGTACGCCCCGGACAGGGGGCCTTGGCTACACCTTC.

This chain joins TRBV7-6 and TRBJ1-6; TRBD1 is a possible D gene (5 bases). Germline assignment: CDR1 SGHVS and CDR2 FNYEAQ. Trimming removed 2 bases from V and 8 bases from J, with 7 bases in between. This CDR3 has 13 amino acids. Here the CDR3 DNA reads TGTGCCAGCAGCTTACAGGGTTATTCACCCCTCCACTTT. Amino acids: CASSLQGYSPLHF.

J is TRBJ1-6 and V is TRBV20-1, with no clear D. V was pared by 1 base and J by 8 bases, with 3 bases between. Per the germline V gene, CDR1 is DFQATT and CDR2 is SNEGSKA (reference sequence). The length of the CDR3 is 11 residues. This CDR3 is CSARADSPLHF. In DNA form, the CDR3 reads TGCAGTGCTAGAGCGGATTCACCCCTCCACTTT.

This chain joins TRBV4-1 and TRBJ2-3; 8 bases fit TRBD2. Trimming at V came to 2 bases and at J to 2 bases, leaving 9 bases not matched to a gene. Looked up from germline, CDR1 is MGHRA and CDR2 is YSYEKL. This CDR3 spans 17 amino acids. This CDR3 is CASSQPRTSPYTDTQYF. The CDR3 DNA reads TGCGCCAGCAGCCAACCCCGGACTAGCCCCTACACAGATACGCAGTATTTT.